Detailed here is one T cell receptor (beta chain). The CDR3 loop spans 15 amino acids. Unmatched junction bases numbered 12, after V lost 4 bases and J lost 7 bases. Germline lookup yields CDR1 SGHVS and CDR2 FQNEAQ. Original processing notes: From reference gene primer amplification, estimates of nucleated cell counts were derived. Here immunoSEQ multiplex PCR was the method, and the copy in TCRdb shows in-frame clones only, minus some. D and trimming come from the DNA, and the V and J calls and clone size come from that table. The sample records about 190,000 clones, approximately 90% being singletons. These data originate in a study of blood T cell repertoires in COVID-19. Study-level background: Collection of acute and convalescent COVID-19 samples took place in the United States, Italy and Spain. PBMCs, B-cell-depleted T cells, or T cells provided the cDNA or gDNA that made up the material.

Sequences were obtained from peripheral blood. The V and J genes are TRBV7-8 and TRBJ2-7; 8 bases align to TRBD2. The receptor comes from a young man with acute or convalescent COVID-19. Here the CDR3 reads CASSSQSGSPLEQYF. DNA of the CDR3: TGTGCCAGCAGCTCCCAAAGCGGGAGCCCCCTGGAGCAGTACTTC.